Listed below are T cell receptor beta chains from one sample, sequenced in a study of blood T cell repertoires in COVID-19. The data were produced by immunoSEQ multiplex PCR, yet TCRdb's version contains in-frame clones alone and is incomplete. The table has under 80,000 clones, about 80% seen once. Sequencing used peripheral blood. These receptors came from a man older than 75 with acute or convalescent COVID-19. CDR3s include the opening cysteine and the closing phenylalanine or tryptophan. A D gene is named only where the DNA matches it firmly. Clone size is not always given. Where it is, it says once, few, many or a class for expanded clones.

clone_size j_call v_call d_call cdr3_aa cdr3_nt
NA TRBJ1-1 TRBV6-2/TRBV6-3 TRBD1 CASSYRGLGTEAFF TGTGCCAGCAGTTACAGGGGGCTTGGCACTGAAGCTTTCTTT
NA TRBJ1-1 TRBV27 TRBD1 CASSTNRGIAFF TGTGCCAGCAGTACGAACAGGGGTATAGCTTTCTTT
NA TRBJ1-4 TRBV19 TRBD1 CASRASGGFYEKLFF TGTGCCAGTAGGGCATCAGGGGGGTTTTATGAAAAACTGTTTTTT
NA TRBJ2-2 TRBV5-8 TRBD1 CASSLGQGVIIAGELFF TGTGCCAGCAGCTTAGGACAGGGGGTAATCATCGCCGGGGAGCTGTTTTTT
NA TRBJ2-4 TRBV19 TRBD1 CASSLSGTGLTDIQYF TGTGCCAGTAGTTTATCAGGGACAGGGCTGACGGACATTCAGTACTTC
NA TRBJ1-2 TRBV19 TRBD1 CASSLTGNYGYTF TGTGCCAGTAGTTTGACAGGGAACTATGGCTACACCTTC
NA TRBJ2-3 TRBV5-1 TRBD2 CASSLGTSGGVVTQYF TGCGCCAGCAGCTTGGGGACTAGCGGGGGAGTGGTTACGCAGTATTTT
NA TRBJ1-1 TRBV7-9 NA CASSPRWARDTEAFF TGTGCCAGCAGCCCCCGCTGGGCGAGGGACACTGAAGCTTTCTTT
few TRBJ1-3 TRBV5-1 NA CASSQQGGGNTIYF TGCGCCAGCAGCCAACAGGGTGGTGGAAACACCATATATTTT
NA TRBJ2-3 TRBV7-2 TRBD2 CASSLRLAGGLTDTQYF TGTGCCAGCAGCTTGAGACTAGCGGGGGGACTCACAGATACGCAGTATTTT
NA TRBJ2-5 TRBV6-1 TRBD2 CASSEGIAGWLETQYF TGTGCCAGCAGTGAAGGAATAGCGGGATGGTTGGAGACCCAGTACTTC
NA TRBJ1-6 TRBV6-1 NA CASSAGRVANNSPLHF TGTGCCAGCAGTGCTGGGAGAGTAGCGAATAATTCACCCCTCCACTTT
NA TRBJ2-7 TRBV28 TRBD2 CASRQLAGEQYF TGTGCCAGCAGGCAACTAGCGGGAGAGCAGTACTTC
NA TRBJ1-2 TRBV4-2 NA CASSQDLRGLGEYGYTF TGTGCCAGCAGCCAAGATTTAAGAGGACTCGGAGAGTATGGCTACACCTTC
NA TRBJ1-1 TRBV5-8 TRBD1 CASSLRDRGGKSTEAFF TGTGCCAGCAGCTTGCGGGACAGGGGGGGGAAGAGCACTGAAGCTTTCTTT
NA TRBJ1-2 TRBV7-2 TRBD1 CASSFDRGRSGSGYTF TGTGCCAGCAGCTTCGACAGGGGGCGGTCGGGCTCTGGCTACACCTTC
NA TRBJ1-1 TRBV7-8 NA CASSLTGTEAFF TGTGCCAGCAGCTTAACGGGAACTGAAGCTTTCTTT
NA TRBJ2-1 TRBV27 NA CASSLSYLGLGVYNEQFF TGTGCCAGCAGTTTATCGTATTTAGGTTTAGGGGTCTACAATGAGCAGTTCTTC
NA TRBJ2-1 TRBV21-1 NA CASSKVQGLAGSSYNEQFF TGTGCCAGCAGCAAAGTCCAAGGACTAGCGGGAAGCTCCTACAATGAGCAGTTCTTC
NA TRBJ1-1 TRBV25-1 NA CASSGQGYTEAFF TGTGCCAGCAGTGGGCAGGGGTACACTGAAGCTTTCTTT
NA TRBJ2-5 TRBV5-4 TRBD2 CASSLWPGGDQETQYF TGTGCCAGCAGCTTGTGGCCCGGGGGGGACCAAGAGACCCAGTACTTC
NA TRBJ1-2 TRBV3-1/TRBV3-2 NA CASSQMSLNYGYTF TGTGCCAGCAGCCAAATGAGTCTTAACTATGGCTACACCTTC
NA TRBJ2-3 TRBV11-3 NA CASSLHTDTQYF TGTGCCAGCAGCTTACACACAGATACGCAGTATTTT
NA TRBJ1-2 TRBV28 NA CASSFGQPLDGYTF TGTGCCAGCAGTTTCGGACAGCCGCTTGATGGCTACACCTTC
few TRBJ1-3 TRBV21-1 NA CASISAWGGLNTIYF TGTGCCAGCATCTCTGCCTGGGGGGGGCTAAACACCATATATTTT
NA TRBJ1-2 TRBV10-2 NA CASSARGGGYTF TGCGCCAGCAGTGCCAGGGGCGGAGGCTACACCTTC
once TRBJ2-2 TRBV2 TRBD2 CASRKLAGYTGELFF TGTGCCAGCAGAAAACTAGCGGGCTACACCGGGGAGCTGTTTTTT
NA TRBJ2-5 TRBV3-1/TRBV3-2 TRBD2 CASSQLALLTSGIETQYF TGTGCCAGCAGCCAATTGGCCCTTCTAACTAGCGGGATAGAGACCCAGTACTTC
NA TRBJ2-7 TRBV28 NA CASSRFYEQYF TGTGCCAGCAGCCGTTTCTACGAGCAGTACTTC
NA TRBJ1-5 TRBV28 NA CASSSGYSQPQHF TGTGCCAGCAGTTCGGGGTATAGTCAGCCCCAGCATTTT
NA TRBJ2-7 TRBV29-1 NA CSACSEAGEQYF TGCAGCGCCTGTTCGGAAGCGGGCGAGCAGTACTTC
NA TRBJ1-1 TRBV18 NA CASSPPQGSIRGAFF TGTGCCAGCTCACCACCCCAAGGATCAATCCGAGGGGCTTTCTTT
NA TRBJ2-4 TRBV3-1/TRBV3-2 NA CASSQDGSGNIQYF TGTGCCAGCAGCCAAGATGGTTCAGGGAACATTCAGTACTTC
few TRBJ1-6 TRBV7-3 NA CASSHGGFGSPLHF TGTGCCAGCAGCCACGGGGGGTTTGGTTCACCCCTCCACTTT
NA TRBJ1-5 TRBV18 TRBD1 CASSAGQARYSNQPQHF TGTGCCAGCTCGGCGGGACAGGCTCGTTATAGCAATCAGCCCCAGCATTTT
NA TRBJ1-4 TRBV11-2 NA CASAAQEAEKLFF TGTGCCAGCGCCGCCCAGGAGGCTGAAAAACTGTTTTTT
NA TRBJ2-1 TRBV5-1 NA CASSLAWLATYNEQFF TGCGCCAGCAGCTTGGCCTGGCTAGCGACGTACAATGAGCAGTTCTTC
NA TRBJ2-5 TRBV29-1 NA CSVPTGMFGETQYF TGCAGCGTGCCCACAGGGATGTTCGGAGAGACCCAGTACTTC
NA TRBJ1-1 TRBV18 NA CASSPQKMNTEAFF TGTGCCAGCTCACCTCAGAAGATGAACACTGAAGCTTTCTTT
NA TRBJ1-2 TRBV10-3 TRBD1 CAISTETGSGYTF TGTGCCATCAGCACCGAGACAGGGAGCGGCTACACCTTC
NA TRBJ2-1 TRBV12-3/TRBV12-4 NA CASSLRDEQFF TGTGCCAGCAGCCTTCGGGATGAGCAGTTCTTC
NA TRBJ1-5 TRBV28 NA CASSLRQINQPQHF TGTGCCAGCAGTTTACGACAGATCAATCAGCCCCAGCATTTT
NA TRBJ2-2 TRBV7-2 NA CASTPEGIRTGELFF TGTGCCAGCACCCCAGAGGGAATCCGCACCGGGGAGCTGTTTTTT
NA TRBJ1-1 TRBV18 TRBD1 CASSPPTGMNTEAFF TGTGCCAGCTCACCACCGACAGGGATGAACACTGAAGCTTTCTTT
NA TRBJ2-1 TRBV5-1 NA CASSLETYSSYNEQFF TGCGCCAGCAGCTTGGAGACGTACAGCTCCTACAATGAGCAGTTCTTC
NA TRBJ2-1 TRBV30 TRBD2 CAWSVLAGGLNEQFF TGTGCCTGGAGTGTACTGGCGGGGGGGCTGAATGAGCAGTTCTTC
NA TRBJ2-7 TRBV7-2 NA CASSLGGMSAYEQYF TGTGCCAGCAGCTTAGGAGGTATGTCAGCTTACGAGCAGTACTTC